The rows below give T cell receptor beta chains drawn from one sample of a study of CD8 T cells in ankylosing spondylitis. One entry per CDR3 protein, called by TCRdb with MiXCR from the 5' RACE reads. In the table there are approximately 30,000 distinct CDR3 sequences, approximately 7.1% of which are singletons. The sample taken for sequencing was blood, either unsorted or a sorted T cell fraction (not recorded which). The receptor source for this set is a male donor with ankylosing spondylitis or in good health (not recorded which). Both conserved end residues are part of each CDR3. A D gene is named only where the DNA matches it firmly. A row's size may be missing; if present it is once, few, many or a size class.

clone size	V gene	J gene	D gene	CDR3 protein	CDR3 DNA
many	TRBV24-1	TRBJ2-1	-	CATSDFSGSSPNEQFF	TGTGCCACCAGTGATTTCAGCGGGTCCTCCCCCAATGAGCAGTTCTTC
-	TRBV7-8	TRBJ2-4	TRBD2	CAMGWGRAGIQYF	TGTGCCATGGGCTGGGGGAGGGCGGGCATTCAGTACTTC
many	TRBV15	TRBJ2-5	TRBD2	CATSRATSGSRETQYF	TGTGCCACCAGCAGAGCGACTAGCGGGAGTCGAGAGACCCAGTACTTC
many	TRBV10-3	TRBJ2-5	-	CAISEREETQYF	TGTGCCATCAGTGAGCGGGAAGAGACCCAGTACTTC
few	TRBV7-2	TRBJ1-1	-	CASSQGQNTEAFF	TGTGCCAGCAGCCAGGGACAGAACACTGAAGCTTTCTTT
many	TRBV20-1	TRBJ1-5	-	CSASGSGNLNQPQHF	TGCAGTGCTAGTGGGTCGGGTAATCTAAATCAGCCCCAGCATTTT
many	TRBV28	TRBJ2-7	-	CASSFRDRTVYEQYF	TGTGCCAGCAGTTTCCGGGACCGAACGGTGTACGAGCAGTACTTC
many	TRBV7-3	TRBJ2-3	-	CASSLNQHTDTQYF	TGTGCCAGCAGCTTAAATCAGCACACAGATACGCAGTATTTT
many	TRBV15	TRBJ2-1	-	CATSRAGLLNEQFF	TGTGCCACCAGCAGAGCGGGCCTGCTCAATGAGCAGTTCTTC
many	TRBV7-9	TRBJ1-2	TRBD1	CASSPPGQGNGYTF	TGTGCCAGCAGCCCCCCGGGACAGGGAAATGGCTACACCTTC
many	TRBV3-1	TRBJ2-7	-	CASSHQGSSYEQYF	TGTGCCAGCAGCCACCAGGGCTCCTCCTACGAGCAGTACTTC
many	TRBV5-4	TRBJ2-6	-	CASTLYQPGANVLTF	TGTGCCAGCACCTTGTATCAACCTGGGGCCAACGTCCTGACTTTC
many	TRBV29-1	TRBJ1-4	-	CSVVGPNEKMFF	TGCAGCGTTGTTGGACCAAATGAAAAAATGTTTTTT
many	TRBV12-3/TRBV12-4	TRBJ2-1	TRBD2	CASSLFSGRSYNEQFF	TGTGCCAGCAGCTTATTTAGCGGGAGATCCTACAATGAGCAGTTCTTC
many	TRBV5-1	TRBJ2-1	-	CASSFQGSVDEQFF	TGCGCCAGCAGCTTCCAGGGTTCCGTCGATGAGCAGTTCTTC
many	TRBV6-1	TRBJ2-1	-	CASGRDTSSLFF	TGTGCCAGCGGCCGGGACACCTCATCCTTGTTCTTC
-	TRBV7-2	TRBJ2-5	TRBD2	CASSLGLAEETQYF	TGTGCCAGCAGCCTGGGACTAGCAGAAGAGACCCAGTACTTC
many	TRBV20-1	TRBJ2-1	-	CSAREASSVNEQFF	TGCAGTGCTAGAGAGGCTAGTTCTGTGAATGAGCAGTTCTTC
many	TRBV28	TRBJ2-1	-	CASSYDYHNEQFF	TGTGCCAGCAGTTACGACTATCACAATGAGCAGTTCTTC
many	TRBV5-1	TRBJ1-2	-	CASSLSAGRDYTF	TGCGCCAGCAGCTTAAGCGCGGGACGAGACTACACCTTC